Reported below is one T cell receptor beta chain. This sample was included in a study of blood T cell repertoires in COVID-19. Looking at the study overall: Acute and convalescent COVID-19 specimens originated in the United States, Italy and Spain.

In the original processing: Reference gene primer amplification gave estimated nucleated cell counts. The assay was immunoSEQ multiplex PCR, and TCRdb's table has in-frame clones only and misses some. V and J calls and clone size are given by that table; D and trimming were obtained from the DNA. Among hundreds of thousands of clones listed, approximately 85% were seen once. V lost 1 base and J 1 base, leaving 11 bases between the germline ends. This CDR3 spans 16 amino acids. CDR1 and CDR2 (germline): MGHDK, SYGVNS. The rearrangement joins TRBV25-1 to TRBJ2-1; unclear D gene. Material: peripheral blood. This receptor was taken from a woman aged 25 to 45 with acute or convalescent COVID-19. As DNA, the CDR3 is TGTGCCAGCAGTGAATCCCGGTTAACGTCCTACAATGAGCAGTTCTTC. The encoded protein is CASSESRLTSYNEQFF.